One sample yielded the 20 T cell receptor beta chains listed below, sequenced in a study of long-term antiretroviral therapy in people with HIV. Runs used v3.0 of the immunoSEQ assay and were done at survey level. Method: immunoSEQ multiplex PCR; TCRdb's copy keeps in-frame clones and lacks some. The profile shows 30,000 to 40,000 clones, 60% to 85% of them singletons. The starting material was unsorted PBMCs, obtained 2 years after starting antiretroviral therapy. The receptors were sampled from a woman aged 45 to 65 with HIV.

The V and J genes are TRBV21-1 and TRBJ1-5; no check of the table's D call, TRBD1, against the DNA was made. TRBV21-1 represents a pseudogene. This CDR3 is 18 amino acids long. CDR3 nucleotide sequence: TGTGCCAGCAGCAAAGAGGGGGCAGGGTTGAGGGGCAATCAGCCCCAGCATTTT. It specifies CASSKEGAGLRGNQPQHF.

This chain joins TRBV6-5 and TRBJ2-5; 9 bases match TRBD2. The CDR3 contains 16 residues. CDR1 is MNHEY and CDR2 is SVGAGI in the germline V gene. With 0 bases clipped from V and 7 bases from J, the junction kept 9 bases outside the gene matches. The CDR3 DNA reads as TGTGCCAGCAGTTACTCGTTGGCGGGGGGGCGAGGGACCCAGTACTTC. This encodes CASSYSLAGGRGTQYF.

The chain is built from TRBV18 and TRBJ1-1; 7 positions match TRBD1. The CDR3 is 13 amino acids. Germline lookup yields CDR1 KGHSH and CDR2 LQKENI. The V segment lost 6 bases and the J segment 5 bases; nucleotides outside the gene matches: 6. DNA for the CDR3: TGTGCCAGCTCTACCGACAGGGAGACTGAAGCTTTCTTT. It specifies CASSTDRETEAFF.

V gene TRBV2 combines with J gene TRBJ1-1, with no clear D. The V gene lost 0 bases and the J gene lost 4 bases, with 18 bases spanning the gap. The CDR3 is 17 amino acids. Per the germline V gene, CDR1 is SNHLY and CDR2 is FYNNEI. Written as DNA, the CDR3 is TGTGCCAGCAGTGAAGCGAATGGGGTTTTCGGGATCACTGAAGCTTTCTTT. The encoded protein is CASSEANGVFGITEAFF.

The rearrangement joins TRBV19 to TRBJ2-1; 10 bases fit TRBD2. Germline CDR1 is LNHDA and CDR2 is SQIVND (reference sequence). After removal of 6 bases from V and 3 bases from J, the junction contained 5 bases not matched to a gene. The CDR3 is made up of 15 amino acids. Written as DNA, the CDR3 is TGTGCCAGTAGAGGTAGCGGGGGGTTCTACAATGAGCAGTTCTTC. Translation: CASRGSGGFYNEQFF.

This clone was counted a single time. This chain connects TRBV6-5 to TRBJ1-1, with D perhaps matching TRBD1 (5 bases). With 0 bases removed from V and 4 bases from J, the gap between germline ends came to 12 bases. The CDR3 covers 15 residues. Germline V CDR1 and CDR2: MNHEY, SVGAGI. The CDR3 DNA is TGTGCCAGCAGTTACTCGACCGGGGGATTCACTGAAGCTTTCTTT. It translates to CASSYSTGGFTEAFF.

The gene calls are TRBV7-7 and TRBJ2-3; 12 bases fit TRBD2. This CDR3 contains 16 residues. The trim removed 1 base at V and 2 bases at J, leaving 1 base unmatched. Germline values: CDR1 SSHAT, CDR2 FNYEAQ (reference sequence). This CDR3 is CASSLGLAGDTDTQYF. The CDR3 coding sequence is TGTGCCAGCAGCTTAGGACTAGCGGGGGACACAGATACGCAGTATTTT.

This chain uses TRBV10-3 with TRBJ1-2, with TRBD1 matching over 7 bases. V lost 1 base, J lost 6 bases, and 11 bases stayed unmatched. The CDR3 consists of 16 residues. Germline V gene sequence: CDR1 ENHRY, CDR2 SYGVKD. CDR3 residues: CAISELPGGSLNGYTF. In nucleotides, the CDR3 is TGTGCCATCAGTGAGTTGCCAGGGGGTTCCCTAAATGGCTACACCTTC.

The rearrangement uses TRBV7-2 and TRBJ2-2; tentative D call: TRBD2 (5 bases). V was pared by 0 bases and J by 1 base, with 9 bases between. Germline assignment: CDR1 SGHTA and CDR2 FQGNSA. The CDR3 runs 16 residues. The CDR3: CASSLARVGNTGELFF. CDR3 nucleotides: TGTGCCAGCAGCTTAGCGCGGGTAGGGAACACCGGGGAGCTGTTTTTT.

V is TRBV18 and J is TRBJ2-7, with D uncertain. CDR1 KGHSH and CDR2 LQKENI come from the germline V gene. The CDR3 totals 14 residues. Trimming took off 3 bases at V and 3 bases at J, with 12 bases between the two ends. CDR3 sequence: CASSPAIGGYEQYV. Here the CDR3 DNA reads TGTGCCAGCTCACCGGCGATAGGTGGCTACGAGCAGTACGTC.

The chain combines TRBV18 with TRBJ1-3; D is unresolved. CDR1 and CDR2 (germline): KGHSH, LQKENI. This CDR3 is 14 amino acids long. V was clipped by 2 bases and J by 0 bases, with 5 bases between them. The CDR3: CASSPSDSGNTIYF. For the CDR3, the DNA is TGTGCCAGCTCACCATCGGACTCTGGAAACACCATATATTTT. The whole variable domain, remainder taken from reference TRBV18 and TRBJ1-3, is NAGVMQNPRHLVRRRGQEARLRCSPMKGHSHVYWYRQLPEEGLKFMVYLQKENIIDESGMPKERFSAEFPKEGPSILRIQQVVRGDSAAYFCASSPSDSGNTIYFGEGSWLTVV.

The chain uses TRBV4-1 and TRBJ1-1; TRBD1 matches 7 bases. V trimming: 4 bases; J trimming: 5 bases; junction bases outside the gene matches: 13. CDR3 length: 16 residues. Per the germline V gene, CDR1 is MGHRA and CDR2 is YSYEKL. The chain's CDR3 is CASSPSKGAMRTEAFF. CDR3 coding DNA: TGCGCCAGCAGCCCTTCAAAGGGGGCTATGAGGACTGAAGCTTTCTTT.

This clone was found a few times. The chain couples TRBV10-1 to TRBJ2-6, with D unresolved. CDR3 size: 17 residues. From germline, CDR1 is WNHNN and CDR2 SYGVQD (reference sequence). Between the trimmed V and J ends, which lost 4 bases and 3 bases, there was a span of 16 bases. The CDR3 DNA reads as TGCGCCAGCAGTGGGTCGGAGAGCTCGGGTGGGGCCAACGTCCTGACTTTC. This encodes CASSGSESSGGANVLTF.

The rearrangement joins TRBV18 to TRBJ2-5; D ambiguous. The germline V gene has CDR1 KGHSH and CDR2 LQKENI. CDR3 length equals 12 residues. The V and J ends lost 6 bases and 1 base respectively, with 6 bases between them. Written as DNA, the CDR3 is TGTGCCAGCTCTCCAGTCCAAGAGACCCAGTACTTC. Translated, it gives CASSPVQETQYF.

This clone is a singleton in its sample. The chain uses TRBV28 and TRBJ1-5; D uncertain. The CDR3 runs to 12 residues. Germline CDR1 reads MDHEN; CDR2 reads SYDVKM. Trimming took 5 bases from V and 3 from J, leaving 5 bases between them. This CDR3 reads CASSANNQPQHF. The CDR3 nucleotides are TGTGCCAGCAGTGCCAACAATCAGCCCCAGCATTTT.

CDR3 DNA: TGTGCCAGCAGCTTGGCTCGACAGGGGGGGAACGAGCAGTACTTC. As protein: CASSLARQGGNEQYF. J is TRBJ2-7 and V is TRBV5-4, with 9 positions matching TRBD1. Germline values: CDR1 SGHNT, CDR2 YYREEE (reference sequence). The CDR3 spans 15 residues. V lost 0 bases, J lost 5 bases, and 6 bases stayed unmatched.

This chain uses TRBV6-4 with TRBJ1-1, with D possibly TRBD1 on 6 matching bases. CDR1 and CDR2 from the germline V gene are MRHNA and SNTAGT. CDR3 length: 17 residues. The V end lost 11 bases, the J end lost 1 base, and 26 bases lay between the germline ends. CDR3 bases: TGTGCCCCGCCCACCTGTTGGGGGCCGAGGAGGAACACTGAAGCTTTCTTT. It yields the protein CAPPTCWGPRRNTEAFF.

This chain joins TRBV11-2 and TRBJ2-7; 8 bases are shared with TRBD2. With V trimmed by 5 bases and J by 3 bases, 21 bases remained unmatched. The CDR3 runs 19 residues. Germline V gene sequence: CDR1 SGHAT, CDR2 FQNNGV. The CDR3 region is CASSLGPRGAGGRVYEQYF. CDR3 DNA: TGTGCCAGCAGCCTAGGCCCTAGGGGGGCGGGGGGTCGAGTCTACGAGCAGTACTTC.

The sample holds a few counts of this clone. The chain is built from TRBV7-3 and TRBJ2-7; 11 bases are shared with TRBD2. The germline gives CDR1 SGHTA, CDR2 FQGTGA. The CDR3 runs 16 residues. Trimming removed 2 bases from V and 4 bases from J; junction bases left unmatched: 7. CDR3 amino acids: CASSLGLAGGSYEQYV. The CDR3 coding sequence is TGTGCCAGCAGCTTAGGGCTAGCGGGGGGCTCATACGAGCAGTACGTC.

This clone appeared a single time. The V call is TRBV5-1, the J call TRBJ2-1, with a tentative D call TRBD1 (6 bases). The CDR3 covers 16 residues. The ends were cut back, 4 bases at V and 7 bases at J, with 21 bases in the middle. The germline V gene has CDR1 SGHRS and CDR2 YFSETQ. The CDR3 region has the DNA TGCGCCAGCAGCATGGTCGTGGGGGCCGGGACGAATGAGCAGTTCTTC. It translates to CASSMVVGAGTNEQFF.